This TCR beta chain comes out of a study of neoadjuvant anti-PD-1 for oral cavity cancer (dated by TCRdb to the early 2020s). Notes on the research overall: Before curative-intent surgical resection, most patients were given three to four biweekly doses of nivolumab at 3 mg/kg. Patients who did not progress were given a fourth nivolumab dose at about day 43 and had definitive surgical resection on days 50-56. Responders were defined as patients with complete response, partial response or stable disease by RECIST 1.1; non-responders were defined as patients with progression. The parent correlative cohort had 11 to 12 patients and a response rate of 30% to 35%.

The time point label, as the study defines it: after neoadjuvant nivolumab, at surgical resection. Patients had been newly diagnosed with stage II-IVA oral cavity squamous cell carcinoma, and no prior systemic or radiation treatment had been given to the patients. The cohort was made up of patients with locally advanced, HPV-negative oral cavity squamous cell carcinoma. No culture maintenance or expansion was done, as the peripheral blood mononuclear cells went straight to analysis. Samples came from a longitudinal correlative study of a single-arm phase II trial of neoadjuvant nivolumab in oral cavity squamous cell carcinoma. Subject-matched pre- and post-treatment PBMCs and tumors from three responders and three non-responders were subjected to genomic DNA-based TCRbeta sequencing. Peripheral blood mononuclear cells were collected once before nivolumab treatment and again after treatment, at the time of surgery. Genomic DNA was isolated from PBMCs using the Maxwell RSC DNA from Cells kit.

The CDR3 starts with the cysteine, ends with the phenylalanine, and has 14 residues. Just the 42-base CDR3 DNA is kept, in frame starting at base 1. Ends trimmed: V by 2 bases, J by 6 bases; bases unmatched to a gene: 6. The germline V gene (reference sequence) provides CDR1 SGHKS and CDR2 YYEKEE. For deep sequencing, PBMC libraries mostly used around 470 ng of input genomic DNA, with six replicates for each sample. The immunoSEQ hsTCRbeta kit was used to prepare TCRbeta libraries according to the manufacturer's instructions. An Illumina NovaSeq 6000 S4 flow cell was used to sequence the final libraries, which had first been combined to 3 nM. Turning to the authors' computational methods: The immunoSEQ Analyzer handled quality control and preprocessing of the raw data. The analysis was restricted to productive rearrangements, with each unique CDR3 amino acid sequence defining a clonotype. Using the R package tcR, the researchers computed the Gini-Simpson index as their estimate of repertoire clonality. Student's t test was used to compare Gini indices, while Pearson correlation assessed associations with tumor size change. TCRdb retrieved this table from immuneACCESS and kept in-frame rearrangements only. Not all clones are present; in checked studies, unresolved V genes account for under half, and no reason is known for the remainder. That table is the source of V, J and clone size, and D and trimming were worked out from the DNA. The sample table shows 15,000 or so clones, and 60% to 85% are seen once. 2.5% to 3.5% of the sample is taken by the ten largest.

As to this clone: Its cognate antigen has yet to be identified. No much larger clone is present one base from it, and per-base qualities are unavailable.

Summary of the overall study and its limitations: Higher pretreatment blood TCRbeta clonality and lower post-treatment tumor TCRbeta clonality were correlated with higher pretreatment blood Treg/Th17 ratios. Only three patients per response group were included in the TCR analyses, and the authors called for validation in larger cohorts. After neoadjuvant nivolumab, significantly higher T cell clonality (Gini index) was found within PBMCs in non-responders than in responders.

Sequencing was performed on PBMCs, taken after nivolumab (anti-PD-1) treatment. The TCR sequence derives from a person between 40 and 80 years old with oral cavity squamous cell carcinoma. The chain employs TRBV5-5 and TRBJ2-3; 7 nucleotides in the junction match TRBD1. The CDR3 region: CASSFSRGTDTQYF. The DNA reads TGTGCCAGCAGCTTCAGCAGGGGGACGGATACGCAGTATTTT.